This TCR beta chain is from a study of control samples from healthy donors and cancer patients. The repertoire was sequenced with immunoSEQ multiplex PCR; TCRdb's copy has only in-frame clones and lacks some. The sample has approximately 190,000 clones, about 91% seen once. This receptor was obtained from a man aged 30-40 years in good health. The sequenced sample was blood.

In DNA form, the CDR3 reads TGTGCCAGCAGCCAAGATGGCACGATCACAGATACGCAGTATTTT. Translated, it gives CASSQDGTITDTQYF. The chain couples TRBV3-1 (or the pseudogene TRBV3-2) to TRBJ2-3, with no clear D. Per germline, CDR1 LGHDT and CDR2 YNNKEL (reference sequence). The CDR3 covers 15 residues. Trimming took 0 bases from V and 2 from J, leaving 9 bases between them.